What follows are 31 T cell receptor beta chains derived from one specimen sequenced in a study of T-cell reconstitution after alpha-beta-depleted transplantation in children. TCRbeta library construction was performed incorporating unique molecular identifiers. TCRdb re-called the PCR reads through MiXCR, storing one row per CDR3 protein. Here the sample spans 500,000 to 600,000 distinct CDR3 sequences, around 18% being singletons. This material consisted of PBMCs from the stem cell graft donor, taken from the stem cell graft. These receptors were taken from a human donor who donated a stem cell graft to a child with acute lymphoblastic leukemia.

This clonotype has only a few counts. The V and J genes are TRBV29-1 and TRBJ1-2; 10 nucleotides match TRBD1. V shed 8 bases and J 8 bases; nucleotides not matched to a gene: 5. The CDR3 totals 11 residues. CDR1 is SQVTM and CDR2 is ANQGSEA in the germline V gene. The CDR3 DNA follows: TGCAGCACAGGGACAGGGGACGGCTACACCTTC. It yields the protein CSTGTGDGYTF.

DNA of the CDR3: TGCGCCAGCAGCCCCCTAAGCTCGACCCAGTACTTC. Protein: CASSPLSSTQYF. V gene TRBV5-1 combines with J gene TRBJ2-5; no definite D call. Per germline, CDR1 SGHRS and CDR2 YFSETQ. This CDR3 comprises 12 residues. Trimming took off 4 bases at V and 7 bases at J, with 11 bases between the two ends.

This chain connects TRBV5-1 to TRBJ2-3, with D perhaps TRBD2 (5 bases). Trimming shortened V by 4 bases and J by 2 bases, and 11 bases separated the two germline ends. Germline values: CDR1 SGHRS, CDR2 YFSETQ. There are 14 residues in the CDR3. The CDR3 here is CASSHRGSTDTQYF. CDR3 nucleotide sequence: TGCGCCAGCAGCCATCGGGGATCCACAGATACGCAGTATTTT.

This clonotype was seen a few times. The chain is built from TRBV29-1 and TRBJ2-2, with a weak D call TRBD1 (5 bases). Trimming removed 2 bases at V and 4 bases at J, with 5 bases between. From germline, CDR1 is SQVTM and CDR2 ANQGSEA. The CDR3 length is 12 residues. The CDR3 region is CSVEQGTGELFF. In DNA, the CDR3 is TGCAGCGTTGAACAGGGCACCGGGGAGCTGTTTTTT.

This clonotype was found a few times. The CDR3 DNA sequence: TGCAGCTCCCCCCCCGACCCGGAAGTCTACAATGAGCAGTTCTTC. Residues: CSSPPDPEVYNEQFF. J is TRBJ2-1 and V is TRBV20-1; D is ambiguous. The CDR3 length is 15 residues. Germline V gene lookup returns CDR1 DFQATT and CDR2 SNEGSKA (reference sequence).

This clonotype was counted many times. This rearrangement joins TRBV5-1 to TRBJ1-1; TRBD1 aligns across 10 bases. The germline V gene has CDR1 SGHRS and CDR2 YFSETQ. The ends lost 3 bases at V and 3 bases at J; junction bases unmatched: 8. The length of the CDR3 is 16 residues. CDR3 residues: CASSSSGQGEDTEAFF. CDR3 DNA sequence: TGCGCCAGCAGCTCATCCGGACAGGGGGAAGACACTGAAGCTTTCTTT.

The V and J genes are TRBV27 and TRBJ1-2, with a weak D call TRBD1 (6 bases). V lost 4 bases and J 4 bases, leaving 13 bases between the germline ends. CDR1 is MNHEY and CDR2 is SMNVEV in the germline V gene (reference sequence). The CDR3 has 14 amino acids. The CDR3 region has the DNA TGTGCCAGCAGTTCTCTAACAGGGCCCTATGGCTACACCTTC. Protein product: CASSSLTGPYGYTF.

The chain has TRBV3-1 and TRBJ2-2; 14 nucleotides agree with TRBD2. V was clipped by 1 base and J by 7 bases; unmatched bases: 11. Per the germline V gene, CDR1 is LGHDT and CDR2 is YNNKEL (reference sequence). CDR3 size: 19 residues. The CDR3 here is CASSQVLVGLAGVGGELFF. The CDR3 DNA reads as TGTGCCAGCAGCCAAGTTTTAGTGGGACTAGCGGGAGTTGGCGGGGAGCTGTTTTTT.

This clonotype was picked up one time. The rearrangement links TRBV6-2 or TRBV6-3 to TRBJ2-1; D could derive from TRBD1 or TRBD2 (6 bases each). V was trimmed by 2 bases and J by 8 bases, leaving 7 bases between them. Germline loops: CDR1 MNHEY, CDR2 SVGEGT. This CDR3 is built from 12 residues. The CDR3 reads CASSYGGHEQFF. The CDR3 DNA reads TGTGCCAGCAGTTACGGGGGGCATGAGCAGTTCTTC.

The chain uses TRBV10-3 and TRBJ2-7; perhaps TRBD2 as D (5 bases). Trimming removed 4 bases at V and 0 bases at J, with 7 bases between. This CDR3 has 13 residues. From germline, CDR1 is ENHRY and CDR2 SYGVKD. CDR3 protein: CAISGGDSYEQYF. The DNA for the CDR3 is TGTGCCATCAGTGGGGGAGACTCCTACGAGCAGTACTTC.

This clonotype came up a few times. V and J are TRBV9 and TRBJ2-5; D gene ambiguous. The V end lost 0 bases, the J end lost 5 bases, and 8 bases lay between the germline ends. The CDR3 is made up of 13 amino acids. CDR1 and CDR2 (germline): SGDLS, YYNGEE. The CDR3 here is CASSVGGLETQYF. As DNA, the CDR3 is TGTGCCAGCAGCGTAGGGGGATTGGAGACCCAGTACTTC.

CDR3 sequence (DNA): TGTGCCAGCACCAAGGGACACCCCACGAACACTGAAGCTTTCTTT. This codes for CASTKGHPTNTEAFF. This rearrangement joins TRBV3-1 to TRBJ1-1, with a weak D call TRBD1 (6 bases). Germline V lookup: CDR1 LGHDT, CDR2 YNNKEL (reference sequence). Trimming left V 7 bases short and J 1 base short, with 16 bases between. The CDR3 is 15 residues long.

This clonotype was detected a few times. The chain has TRBV20-1 and TRBJ2-6, with D uncertain. Trimming stripped 6 bases from V and 0 bases from J, with 6 bases between. The germline gives CDR1 DFQATT, CDR2 SNEGSKA (reference sequence). The CDR3 length is 13 residues. The CDR3 loop is CSAPPSGANVLTF. CDR3 nucleotide sequence: TGCAGTGCCCCGCCCTCTGGGGCCAACGTCCTGACTTTC.

This clonotype has more than one count but fewer than ten. V and J are TRBV7-9 and TRBJ1-3; D perhaps matches TRBD1 (6 bases). The germline V gene has CDR1 SEHNR and CDR2 FQNEAQ (reference sequence). V lost 4 bases and J 2 bases, leaving 18 bases between the germline ends. CDR3 length equals 17 residues. This CDR3 is CASSSTRDIETGNTIYF. DNA of the CDR3: TGTGCCAGCAGCTCAACGCGGGACATTGAAACTGGAAACACCATATATTTT.

This clonotype was observed a handful of times. The chain joins TRBV12-3 or TRBV12-4 to TRBJ2-1; TRBD2 matches at 8 bases. The junction had 9 bases not matched to a gene; V was cut back by 6 bases and J by 5 bases. The CDR3 extends over 15 amino acids. CDR3 sequence (DNA): TGTGCCAGCAGCTCCACTAGCGGTCTCGACAATGAGCAGTTCTTC. It is translated as CASSSTSGLDNEQFF.

In this sample, this clonotype turned up many times. The chain combines TRBV5-1 with TRBJ2-1; 8 nucleotides match TRBD2. The CDR3 extends over 15 amino acids. In germline, CDR1 is SGHRS, CDR2 YFSETQ. Losses at the gene ends were 1 base for V and 5 bases for J; bases not matched to a gene: 5. The CDR3 spells CASSLSSGGHNEQFF. The DNA of the CDR3 is TGCGCCAGCAGCTTGAGCAGCGGGGGACACAATGAGCAGTTCTTC.

In its sample, this clonotype was seen a few times. J is TRBJ2-1 and V is TRBV4-1, with a weak D call TRBD2 (5 bases). V was shortened by 3 bases and J by 5 bases, with 8 bases between the two germline ends. CDR3 length: 13 residues. Looked up from germline, CDR1 is MGHRA and CDR2 is YSYEKL. CDR3 protein: CASSHPGDNEQFF. CDR3 bases: TGCGCCAGCAGCCACCCCGGGGACAATGAGCAGTTCTTC.

The rearrangement uses TRBV4-1 and TRBJ2-2, with 11 bases matching TRBD2. This CDR3 is built from 16 residues. CDR1 MGHRA and CDR2 YSYEKL come from the germline V gene. Trimming cost V 1 base and J 8 bases; bases outside gene matches: 6. Written as DNA, the CDR3 is TGCGCCAGCAGCCAAGCCTTGACTAGCGGGACTGGGGAGCTGTTTTTT. It encodes CASSQALTSGTGELFF.

The chain employs TRBV5-6 and TRBJ2-4; D is uncertain. V was shortened by 2 bases and J by 8 bases, with 23 bases between the two germline ends. This CDR3 is built from 17 residues. Germline loops: CDR1 SGHDT, CDR2 YYEEEE. Here the CDR3 DNA reads TGTGCCAGCAGCTTTACGGGCCCTCTAGGATTGATGGACATTCAGTACTTC. Its protein is CASSFTGPLGLMDIQYF.

The V gene is TRBV3-1, the J gene TRBJ2-5; TRBD1 matches at 7 bases. This CDR3 has 15 residues. Germline lookup yields CDR1 LGHDT and CDR2 YNNKEL (reference sequence). Losses at the gene ends were 0 bases for V and 4 bases for J; bases not matched to a gene: 5. The CDR3 loop reads CASSQDWGQRETQYF. CDR3 DNA sequence: TGTGCCAGCAGCCAAGATTGGGGACAGAGAGAGACCCAGTACTTC.

The V call is TRBV5-1, the J call TRBJ2-3; 7 bases agree with TRBD1. Germline CDR1 reads SGHRS; CDR2 reads YFSETQ. This CDR3 is 14 amino acids long. The V segment lost 2 bases and the J segment 3 bases; nucleotides outside the gene matches: 3. The CDR3 spells CASSFDRATDTQYF. CDR3 in DNA: TGCGCCAGCAGCTTCGACAGGGCGACAGATACGCAGTATTTT.

This clonotype was seen only a few times. The chain has TRBV7-8 and TRBJ2-2, with D perhaps matching TRBD1 or TRBD2 (5 bases each). The CDR3 has 16 amino acids. Looked up from germline, CDR1 is SGHVS and CDR2 is FQNEAQ. The V end lost 5 bases, the J end lost 4 bases, and 17 bases lay between the germline ends. CDR3 protein: CASSLLTPGTTGELFF. CDR3 coding DNA: TGTGCCAGCAGCCTTTTGACGCCAGGGACCACCGGGGAGCTGTTTTTT.

The rearrangement joins TRBV25-1 to TRBJ1-3, with D unresolved. V was clipped by 7 bases and J by 4 bases, with 17 bases between them. Germline V gene data show CDR1 as MGHDK and CDR2 as SYGVNS. This CDR3 has 15 amino acids. The CDR3: CASTSSPGEGNTIYF. As DNA, the CDR3 is TGTGCCAGCACTTCATCCCCCGGGGAAGGAAACACCATATATTTT.

This clonotype was counted at least ten times. The junction does not match germline at one end; this may be a read error. This rearrangement joins TRBV12-3 or TRBV12-4 to TRBJ2-7, with TRBD2 identical over 7 bases. The CDR3 runs 14 residues. The DNA for the CDR3 is TGTGCCAGCAGCTTAGGCGGGAGCTCCTACGAGCAGTACTTC. Residues: CASSLGGSSYEQYF.

V gene TRBV12-3 or TRBV12-4 combines with J gene TRBJ1-5; a possible D gene is TRBD1 (6 bases). V lost 5 bases and J lost 2, with 19 bases in between. The CDR3 sequence is 17 residues long. The CDR3 is CASSLFYTDSRNQPQHF. The CDR3 DNA reads TGTGCCAGCAGTCTATTCTATACGGACAGTCGCAATCAGCCCCAGCATTTT.

This clonotype has more than one count but fewer than ten. This chain connects TRBV9 to TRBJ2-7; D tentatively fits TRBD1 or TRBD2 (6 bases each). CDR1 is SGDLS, CDR2 YYNGEE, per germline. The ends were cut back, 0 bases at V and 3 bases at J, with 13 bases in the middle. The CDR3 is 15 amino acids. The chain's CDR3 is CASSVVGGPDYEQYF. The CDR3, as DNA: TGTGCCAGCAGCGTAGTTGGGGGGCCGGACTACGAGCAGTACTTC.

This clonotype has a handful of counts. V gene TRBV6-2 or TRBV6-3 combines with J gene TRBJ1-5, with 7 bases aligning to TRBD1. The ends lost 6 bases at V and 7 bases at J; junction bases unmatched: 15. The germline gives CDR1 MNHEY, CDR2 SVGEGT. The CDR3 contains 16 residues. The CDR3 loop is CASSFPLRQGVQPQHF. CDR3 sequence (DNA): TGTGCCAGCAGCTTCCCCCTTCGACAGGGAGTACAGCCCCAGCATTTT.

This clonotype was observed a handful of times. The rearrangement joins TRBV5-1 to TRBJ1-5; D uncertain. The CDR3 has 15 residues. Trimming took off 0 bases at V and 3 bases at J, with 10 bases between the two ends. Germline lookup yields CDR1 SGHRS and CDR2 YFSETQ. The CDR3 region is CASSLVPQANQPQHF. The CDR3 nucleotides are TGCGCCAGCAGCTTGGTTCCTCAGGCCAATCAGCCCCAGCATTTT.

The J gene is TRBJ2-2, the V gene TRBV7-3; D perhaps matches TRBD1 (5 bases). This CDR3 is 15 amino acids long. Germline assignment: CDR1 SGHTA and CDR2 FQGTGA. Trimming took off 6 bases at V and 3 bases at J, with 14 bases between the two ends. DNA of the CDR3: TGTGCCAGCAGACTAAGGGGTTTGGACACCGGGGAGCTGTTTTTT. Amino acids: CASRLRGLDTGELFF. Supplemented by reference TRBV7-3 and TRBJ2-2, the full variable domain reads GAGVSQTPSNKVTEKGKYVELRCDPISGHTALYWYRQSLGQGPEFLIYFQGTGAADDSGLPNDRFFAVRPEGSVSTLKIQRTERGDSAVYLCASRLRGLDTGELFFGEGSRLTVL.

This clonotype has a handful of counts. The V call is TRBV5-1, the J call TRBJ1-6; 7 bases align to TRBD1. The CDR3 is 17 amino acids. Germline-derived CDR1 and CDR2 are SGHRS and YFSETQ. V was clipped by 4 bases and J by 6 bases; unmatched bases: 13. CDR3 bases: TGCGCCAGCAGCCCCAGGGGGGGACAGCGATTTAATTCACCCCTCCACTTT. Amino acid sequence: CASSPRGGQRFNSPLHF.

This clonotype was seen a handful of times. The genes are TRBV15 and TRBJ2-7; 7 nucleotides match TRBD2. The germline gives CDR1 LNHNV, CDR2 YYDKDF (reference sequence). V was pared by 5 bases and J by 2 bases, with 6 bases of the junction left unmatched. This CDR3 contains 14 residues. In DNA, the CDR3 is TGTGCCACCAGCGACGGGCTAGCGGCCTACGAGCAGTACTTC. Encoded protein: CATSDGLAAYEQYF.